This entry lists 26 T cell receptor beta chains sequenced from one sample in a study of cytomegalovirus exposure and HLA in healthy donors. Both 60 Vbeta primers and 13 Jbeta primers went into the PCR. Sequenced by immunoSEQ multiplex PCR; TCRdb stores in-frame clones only, minus some. The sample includes about 190,000 clones, 79% of them seen just once. Sequencing was performed on PBMCs. Every receptor here comes from a woman under 30 in good health and CMV-seronegative.

This chain joins TRBV5-4 and TRBJ1-1; D remains ambiguous. From germline, CDR1 is SGHNT and CDR2 YYREEE (reference sequence). V dropped 0 bases and J dropped 1 base, with 7 bases sitting between them. The CDR3 is made up of 14 amino acids. CDR3 sequence: CASSLGWPNTEAFF. CDR3 bases: TGTGCCAGCAGCTTGGGATGGCCGAACACTGAAGCTTTCTTT.

The rearrangement uses TRBV5-1 and TRBJ2-5, with no clear D. The CDR3 runs 13 residues. The V gene lost 0 bases and the J gene lost 3 bases, with 6 bases spanning the gap. CDR1 SGHRS and CDR2 YFSETQ come from the germline V gene. CDR3 sequence: CASSLVAEETQYF. The DNA for the CDR3 is TGCGCCAGCAGCTTGGTGGCCGAAGAGACCCAGTACTTC.

This chain connects TRBV19 to TRBJ2-4; 7 bases fit TRBD2. Germline V lookup: CDR1 LNHDA, CDR2 SQIVND (reference sequence). The trim removed 4 bases at V and 1 base at J, leaving 7 bases unmatched. This CDR3 comprises 16 residues. The CDR3 sequence: CASSTPGGAAKNIQYF. The CDR3 region has the DNA TGTGCCAGTAGTACCCCGGGGGGAGCTGCCAAAAACATTCAGTACTTC. The full variable domain, in which reference TRBV19 and TRBJ2-4 provide the parts outside the CDR3, is DGGITQSPKYLFRKEGQNVTLSCEQNLNHDAMYWYRQDPGQGLRLIYYSQIVNDFQKGDIAEGYSVSREKKESFPLTVTSAQKNPTAFYLCASSTPGGAAKNIQYFGAGTRLSVL.

The chain recombines TRBV5-1 with TRBJ1-2, with 9 bases that match TRBD1. The ends lost 1 base at V and 7 bases at J; junction bases unmatched: 11. Germline loops: CDR1 SGHRS, CDR2 YFSETQ. The CDR3 loop spans 16 amino acids. The CDR3 DNA reads TGCGCCAGCAGCTTGCAGTGGGGACAGGGTATTGGTGGCTACACCTTC. Translation gives CASSLQWGQGIGGYTF. The entire variable domain, with the rest obtained from reference TRBV5-1 and TRBJ1-2, is as follows: KAGVTQTPRYLIKTRGQQVTLSCSPISGHRSVSWYQQTPGQGLQFLFEYFSETQRNKGNFPGRFSGRQFSNSRSEMNVSTLELGDSALYLCASSLQWGQGIGGYTFGSGTRLTVV.

The chain couples TRBV20-1 to TRBJ2-7; the D is unclear. The CDR3 runs to 11 residues. Germline CDR1 reads DFQATT; CDR2 reads SNEGSKA (reference sequence). V was cut by 5 bases and J by 6 bases, with 11 bases left in between. The CDR3 loop reads CSAPNLGEQYF. The DNA for the CDR3 is TGCAGTGCTCCAAACCTCGGCGAGCAGTACTTC.

The J gene is TRBJ2-1, the V gene TRBV5-5, with TRBD2 matching 12 bases. The V segment lost 4 bases and the J segment 4 bases; nucleotides outside the gene matches: 3. The CDR3 extends over 15 amino acids. Germline V gene data show CDR1 as SGHKS and CDR2 as YYEKEE (reference sequence). The DNA for the CDR3 is TGTGCCAGCAGCCCCCTAGCGGGAGGGTACAATGAGCAGTTCTTC. Protein: CASSPLAGGYNEQFF.

The chain is built from TRBV5-1 and TRBJ1-1; 8 bases fit TRBD1. CDR1 is SGHRS, CDR2 YFSETQ, per germline. Losses at the gene ends were 4 bases for V and 3 bases for J; bases not matched to a gene: 5. CDR3 length: 14 residues. The CDR3 loop is CASSGQGWDTEAFF. In DNA form, the CDR3 reads TGCGCCAGCAGCGGACAGGGCTGGGACACTGAAGCTTTCTTT.

This clone was counted once. This chain links TRBV27 with TRBJ1-6; the D gene is possibly TRBD1 (6 bases). The CDR3 spans 17 residues. Germline V CDR1 and CDR2: MNHEY, SMNVEV (reference sequence). Trimming pared 4 bases from V and 0 bases from J, leaving 13 bases between. The CDR3, as DNA: TGTGCCAGCAGTTCTTCAGGGGTTAGCTCCTATAATTCACCCCTCCACTTT. This translates into CASSSSGVSSYNSPLHF.

The chain joins TRBV5-4 to TRBJ2-3; TRBD2 agrees at 7 bases. This CDR3 contains 14 residues. The germline gives CDR1 SGHNT, CDR2 YYREEE (reference sequence). V was pared by 2 bases and J by 5 bases, with 5 bases of the junction left unmatched. CDR3 amino acids: CASSFSLAGDTQYF. The CDR3 DNA sequence: TGTGCCAGCAGCTTTAGCTTAGCGGGAGATACGCAGTATTTT.

This clone was observed once. The chain has TRBV5-1 and TRBJ2-7; 8 bases are shared with TRBD1. J gave up 5 bases and V 6 bases, and 7 bases lay outside the gene matches. The CDR3 runs to 13 residues. The germline V gene encodes CDR1 SGHRS and CDR2 YFSETQ. CDR3 residues: CASTKGTGNEQYF. The CDR3 DNA sequence: TGCGCCAGCACTAAGGGGACAGGTAACGAGCAGTACTTC.

The chain carries TRBV28 and TRBJ2-4; D may be TRBD1 (5 bases). The germline CDR1 and CDR2 sequences are MDHEN and SYDVKM. This CDR3 comprises 15 residues. Trimming removed 4 bases from V and 0 bases from J, with 10 bases in between. The CDR3 sequence is CASSSWTLAKNIQYF. DNA for the CDR3: TGTGCCAGCAGTTCATGGACACTAGCCAAAAACATTCAGTACTTC.

V is TRBV19 and J is TRBJ1-4; 11 bases align to TRBD1. Germline trimming cut 11 bases from V and 5 bases from J; bases unmatched to any gene: 13. The CDR3 spans 16 residues. Germline V lookup: CDR1 LNHDA, CDR2 SQIVND (reference sequence). This CDR3 reads CASSTGTGGQNEKLFF. The DNA of the CDR3 is TGTGCCTCAAGTACGGGGACAGGGGGGCAAAATGAAAAACTGTTTTTT. The whole variable domain, filled in from reference TRBV19 and TRBJ1-4, reads DGGITQSPKYLFRKEGQNVTLSCEQNLNHDAMYWYRQDPGQGLRLIYYSQIVNDFQKGDIAEGYSVSREKKESFPLTVTSAQKNPTAFYLCASSTGTGGQNEKLFFGSGTQLSVL.

This chain uses TRBV28 with TRBJ2-3; 10 bases agree with TRBD2. Germline loops: CDR1 MDHEN, CDR2 SYDVKM. This CDR3 spans 17 amino acids. Losses at the gene ends were 7 bases for V and 6 bases for J; bases not matched to a gene: 16. In DNA form, the CDR3 reads TGTGCCAGCACCCATGGGGCTAGCGGGAGAATAGACGATACGCAGTATTTT. Translating it yields CASTHGASGRIDDTQYF.

The chain couples TRBV5-1 to TRBJ2-7; no clear D. The CDR3 contains 15 residues. The germline CDR1 and CDR2 sequences are SGHRS and YFSETQ. Trimming shortened V by 3 bases and J by 2 bases, and 15 bases separated the two germline ends. The CDR3 region is CASSWSMNGAYEQYF. CDR3 sequence (DNA): TGCGCCAGCAGCTGGAGTATGAACGGAGCCTACGAGCAGTACTTC.

This chain uses TRBV29-1 with TRBJ1-1; TRBD1 matches at 9 bases. Trimming removed 2 bases from V and 4 bases from J; junction bases left unmatched: 8. CDR3 size: 15 residues. Germline loops: CDR1 SQVTM, CDR2 ANQGSEA. In nucleotides, the CDR3 is TGCAGCGTTGAATTTCGGGACAGGGTTCCCACTGAAGCTTTCTTT. Its protein is CSVEFRDRVPTEAFF. The variable domain in full, completed from reference TRBV29-1 and TRBJ1-1, reads SAVISQKPSRDICQRGTSLTIQCQVDSQVTMMFWYRQQPGQSLTLIATANQGSEATYESGFVIDKFPISRPNLTFSTLTVSNMSPEDSSIYLCSVEFRDRVPTEAFFGQGTRLTVV.

The J gene is TRBJ1-4, the V gene TRBV5-1; D is undetermined. The CDR3 extends over 11 amino acids. Trimming shortened V by 3 bases and J by 8 bases, and 5 bases separated the two germline ends. Germline V gene data show CDR1 as SGHRS and CDR2 as YFSETQ. The CDR3 protein is CASSSGEKLFF. As DNA, the CDR3 is TGCGCCAGCAGCTCCGGGGAAAAACTGTTTTTT.

The chain couples TRBV15 to TRBJ1-2, with TRBD1 matching over 7 bases. Per the germline V gene, CDR1 is LNHNV and CDR2 is YYDKDF (reference sequence). J was trimmed by 8 bases and V by 5 bases; bases with no gene match: 17. This CDR3 has 16 amino acids. CDR3 nucleotide sequence: TGTGCCACCAGCTACCCGCTGACAGGGCGGGAGGGAGGCTACACCTTC. It specifies CATSYPLTGREGGYTF. Looking up the rest from reference TRBV15 and TRBJ1-2 gives the full variable domain: DAMVIQNPRYQVTQFGKPVTLSCSQTLNHNVMYWYQQKSSQAPKLLFHYYDKDFNNEADTPDNFQSRRPNTSFCFLDIRSPGLGDTAMYLCATSYPLTGREGGYTFGSGTRLTVV.

The chain uses TRBV12-5 and TRBJ1-1, with D unresolved. V lost 3 bases, J lost 6 bases, and 14 bases lay in between. This CDR3 contains 14 residues. The germline CDR1 and CDR2 sequences are LGHNT and FRNRAP. The CDR3 region is CASGLNGAGSEAFF. The CDR3 DNA is TGTGCTAGTGGTTTAAACGGAGCGGGTTCTGAAGCTTTCTTT.

The chain recombines TRBV4-1 with TRBJ2-7; D is unresolved. V lost 0 bases and J 0 bases, leaving 6 bases between the germline ends. CDR1 is MGHRA, CDR2 YSYEKL, per germline. CDR3 length: 14 amino acids. This CDR3 is CASSQEAGSYEQYF. The CDR3 coding sequence is TGCGCCAGCAGCCAAGAGGCAGGCTCCTACGAGCAGTACTTC.

The V call is TRBV5-1, the J call TRBJ2-7; D is perhaps TRBD1 (6 bases). Looked up from germline, CDR1 is SGHRS and CDR2 is YFSETQ. The V end lost 0 bases, the J end lost 5 bases, and 12 bases lay between the germline ends. This CDR3 is 14 amino acids long. The CDR3 loop reads CASSLDRVTDEQYF. The CDR3, as DNA: TGCGCCAGCAGCTTGGACAGGGTAACTGACGAGCAGTACTTC.

V gene TRBV30 combines with J gene TRBJ1-2; D remains unclear. V lost 4 bases and J 7 bases, leaving 10 bases between the germline ends. The CDR3 length is 11 residues. From germline, CDR1 is GTSNPN and CDR2 SVGIG (reference sequence). The DNA for the CDR3 is TGTGCCTGGATTCGCGAGGGTGGCTACACCTTC. It codes for CAWIREGGYTF.

The chain is built from TRBV28 and TRBJ1-1; 9 bases line up with TRBD1. After removal of 4 bases from V and 6 bases from J, the junction contained 9 bases not matched to a gene. Germline CDR1 reads MDHEN; CDR2 reads SYDVKM. The CDR3 totals 15 residues. CDR3 nucleotides: TGTGCCAGCAGTTCGTACAGGGGGCGCTTGGCTGAAGCTTTCTTT. This gives the protein CASSSYRGRLAEAFF. Using reference TRBV28 and TRBJ1-1 for the parts outside the CDR3, the full variable domain is DVKVTQSSRYLVKRTGEKVFLECVQDMDHENMFWYRQDPGLGLRLIYFSYDVKMKEKGDIPEGYSVSREKKERFSLILESASTNQTSMYLCASSSYRGRLAEAFFGQGTRLTVV.

The V and J genes are TRBV15 and TRBJ2-2; TRBD1 might be the D (6 bases). CDR3 length equals 14 residues. Germline V gene lookup returns CDR1 LNHNV and CDR2 YYDKDF (reference sequence). The germline V and J ends were trimmed by 5 bases and 2 bases, with 9 bases remaining between them. The CDR3 reads CATSRDTNTGELFF. The CDR3 DNA reads as TGTGCCACCAGCCGGGACACAAACACCGGGGAGCTGTTTTTT. The full variable domain, rest sourced from reference TRBV15 and TRBJ2-2, is DAMVIQNPRYQVTQFGKPVTLSCSQTLNHNVMYWYQQKSSQAPKLLFHYYDKDFNNEADTPDNFQSRRPNTSFCFLDIRSPGLGDTAMYLCATSRDTNTGELFFGEGSRLTVL.

J is TRBJ2-1 and V is TRBV6-1; the match to TRBD2 covers 7 bases. Germline CDR1 and CDR2: MNHNS and SASEGT. The junction had 7 bases not matched to a gene; V was cut back by 5 bases and J by 9 bases. The CDR3 is 13 amino acids. The CDR3 DNA follows: TGTGCCAGCAGTCCCGGGACTACTGTTGAGCAGTTCTTC. Its protein product is CASSPGTTVEQFF.

The chain links TRBV25-1 to TRBJ1-1, with D perhaps matching TRBD1 (5 bases). This CDR3 is built from 12 residues. From germline, CDR1 is MGHDK and CDR2 SYGVNS. V lost 10 bases, J lost 4 bases, and 13 bases lay in between. This CDR3 is CATSTGGTEAFF. As DNA, the CDR3 is TGTGCCACCTCCACGGGGGGCACTGAAGCTTTCTTT.

The V and J genes are TRBV28 and TRBJ2-5; D possibly corresponds to TRBD1 (6 bases). Germline CDR1 and CDR2: MDHEN and SYDVKM. The germline V and J ends were trimmed by 4 bases and 3 bases, with 18 bases remaining between them. This CDR3 has 16 residues. The CDR3 DNA reads TGTGCCAGCAGTTCTCGGACAGATCAACGAAAAGAGACCCAGTACTTC. It translates to CASSSRTDQRKETQYF. Combining the CDR3 with reference TRBV28 and TRBJ2-5 gives the whole variable domain DVKVTQSSRYLVKRTGEKVFLECVQDMDHENMFWYRQDPGLGLRLIYFSYDVKMKEKGDIPEGYSVSREKKERFSLILESASTNQTSMYLCASSSRTDQRKETQYFGPGTRLLVL.